This is a list of T cell receptor beta chains from one sample in a study of T cell changes during pregnancy in multiple sclerosis. This table comes from immunoSEQ multiplex PCR, and its TCRdb copy is limited to in-frame clones, with some not included. The data show 54,000 or so clones, approximately 92% seen once. The material was CD4+ T cells from peripheral blood mononuclear cells, obtained before pregnancy. These receptors were collected from a female donor with multiple sclerosis, enrolled in a pregnancy study. Each CDR3 is given with its conserved first and last residue. Fields, in order: J gene, clone size, V gene, D gene, CDR3 DNA, CDR3 protein. A D gene is named only where the DNA matches it firmly. Clone size, where shown, is once, few, many, or a class for clones that have expanded.

J: TRBJ2-1
size: few
V: TRBV29-1
D: NA
DNA: TGCAGCGTTGAACAGGGTTTCGGAAATGAGCAGTTCTTC
CDR3: CSVEQGFGNEQFF

J: TRBJ2-1
size: NA
V: TRBV7-2
D: TRBD2
DNA: TGTGCCAGCAGCTTAGCGACGGGAGGGGGTTACAATGAGCAGTTCTTC
CDR3: CASSLATGGGYNEQFF

J: TRBJ1-1
size: NA
V: TRBV29-1
D: NA
DNA: TGCAGCGTCCGGCCGGGCGGGGACACTGAAGCTTTCTTT
CDR3: CSVRPGGDTEAFF

J: TRBJ1-5
size: NA
V: TRBV19
D: NA
DNA: TGTGCCAGTAGGAGAGGAGCGGTGGGCAATCAGCCCCAGCATTTT
CDR3: CASRRGAVGNQPQHF

J: TRBJ2-7
size: NA
V: TRBV7-9
D: TRBD2
DNA: TGTGCCAGCAGCTTAGGCGAGCGGGACTCCTACGAGCAGTACTTC
CDR3: CASSLGERDSYEQYF

J: TRBJ2-7
size: NA
V: TRBV15
D: NA
DNA: TGTGCCACCAGCCCTGACTACGCCCTGCGGTACTTC
CDR3: CATSPDYALRYF

J: TRBJ2-7
size: NA
V: TRBV28
D: TRBD1
DNA: TGTGCCAGCAGTTCTCCTTCGACAGGGCCCTACGAGCAGTACTTC
CDR3: CASSSPSTGPYEQYF

J: TRBJ2-1
size: NA
V: TRBV7-9
D: TRBD2
DNA: TGTGCCAGCAGCCGAGGACTAGCCGGCCTTGGGGAGCAGTTCTTC
CDR3: CASSRGLAGLGEQFF

J: TRBJ2-3
size: NA
V: TRBV4-3
D: NA
DNA: TGCGCCAGCAGCCAAGAAGGCGGGAGCACAGATACGCAGTATTTT
CDR3: CASSQEGGSTDTQYF

J: TRBJ2-2
size: NA
V: TRBV7-8
D: TRBD1
DNA: TGTGCCAGCAGCCGGCGACAGGGCGCGAGCTCCGGGGAGCTGTTTTTT
CDR3: CASSRRQGASSGELFF

J: TRBJ2-1
size: NA
V: TRBV13
D: NA
DNA: TGTGCCAGCAGTCCCCCGGGGGACTCCTACAATGAGCAGTTCTTC
CDR3: CASSPPGDSYNEQFF

J: TRBJ2-1
size: NA
V: TRBV2
D: TRBD2
DNA: TGTGCCAGCAGTCTTAGAGGGACTAGCGGGAGCCCTAGAACCTCCTACAATGAGCAGTTCTTC
CDR3: CASSLRGTSGSPRTSYNEQFF

J: TRBJ2-7
size: NA
V: TRBV7-9
D: TRBD2
DNA: TGTGCCAGCAGCTTAGCGGGAGGGGTAGGCGAGCAGTACTTC
CDR3: CASSLAGGVGEQYF

J: TRBJ2-3
size: NA
V: TRBV4-2
D: NA
DNA: TGTGCCAGCAGCCAGGGGGCGGGAGAGGGCACAGATACGCAGTATTTT
CDR3: CASSQGAGEGTDTQYF